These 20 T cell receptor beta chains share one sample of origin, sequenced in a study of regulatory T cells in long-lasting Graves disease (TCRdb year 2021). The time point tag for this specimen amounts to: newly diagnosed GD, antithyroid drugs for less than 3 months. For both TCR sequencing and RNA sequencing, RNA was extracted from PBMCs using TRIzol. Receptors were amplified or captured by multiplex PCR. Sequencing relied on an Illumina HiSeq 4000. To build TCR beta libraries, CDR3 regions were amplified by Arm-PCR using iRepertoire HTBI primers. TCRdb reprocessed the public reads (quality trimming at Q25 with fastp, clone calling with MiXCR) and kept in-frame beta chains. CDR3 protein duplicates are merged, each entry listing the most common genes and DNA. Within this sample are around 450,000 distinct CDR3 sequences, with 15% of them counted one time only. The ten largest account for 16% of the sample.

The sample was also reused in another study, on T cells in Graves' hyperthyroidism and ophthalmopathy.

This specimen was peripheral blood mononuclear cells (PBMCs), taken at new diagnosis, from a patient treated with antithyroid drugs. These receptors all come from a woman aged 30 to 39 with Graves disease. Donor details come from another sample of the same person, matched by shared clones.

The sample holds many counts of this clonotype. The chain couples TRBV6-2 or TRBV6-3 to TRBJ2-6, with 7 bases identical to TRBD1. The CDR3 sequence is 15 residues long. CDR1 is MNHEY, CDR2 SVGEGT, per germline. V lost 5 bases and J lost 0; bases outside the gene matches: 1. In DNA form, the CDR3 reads TGTGCCAGCAGTCGGGACAGCTCTGGGGCCAACGTCCTGACTTTC. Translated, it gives CASSRDSSGANVLTF.

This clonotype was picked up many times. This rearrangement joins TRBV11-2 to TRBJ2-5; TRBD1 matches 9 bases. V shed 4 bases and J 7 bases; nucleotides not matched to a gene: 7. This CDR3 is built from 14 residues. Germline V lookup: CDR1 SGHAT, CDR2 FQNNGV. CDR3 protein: CASSWGTGLGTQYF. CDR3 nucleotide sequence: TGTGCCAGCAGCTGGGGGACAGGGCTCGGGACCCAGTACTTC.

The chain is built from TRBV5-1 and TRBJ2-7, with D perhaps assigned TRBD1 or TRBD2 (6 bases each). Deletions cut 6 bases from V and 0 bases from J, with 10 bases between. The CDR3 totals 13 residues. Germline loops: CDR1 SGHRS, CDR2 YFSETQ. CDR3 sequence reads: CASMEGVSYEQYF. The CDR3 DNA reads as TGCGCCAGCATGGAGGGGGTCTCCTACGAGCAGTACTTC.

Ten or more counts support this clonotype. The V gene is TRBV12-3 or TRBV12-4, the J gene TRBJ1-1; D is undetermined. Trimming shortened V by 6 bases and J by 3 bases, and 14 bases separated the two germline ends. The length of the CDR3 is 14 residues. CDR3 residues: CASRGSSWDTEAFF. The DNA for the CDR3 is TGTGCCAGCAGGGGGTCTTCTTGGGACACTGAAGCTTTCTTT.

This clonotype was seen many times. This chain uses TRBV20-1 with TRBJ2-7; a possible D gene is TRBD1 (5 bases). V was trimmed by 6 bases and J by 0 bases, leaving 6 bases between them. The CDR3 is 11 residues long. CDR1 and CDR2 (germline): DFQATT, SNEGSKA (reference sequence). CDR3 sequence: CSAGDSYEQYF. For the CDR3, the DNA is TGCAGTGCAGGGGACTCCTACGAGCAGTACTTC.

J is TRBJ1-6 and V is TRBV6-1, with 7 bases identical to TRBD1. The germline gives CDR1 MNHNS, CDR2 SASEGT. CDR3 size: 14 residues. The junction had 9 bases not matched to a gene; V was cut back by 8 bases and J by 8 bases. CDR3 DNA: TGTGCCAGCCGACCGGGACAGAGCTATTCACCCCTCCACTTT. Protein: CASRPGQSYSPLHF.

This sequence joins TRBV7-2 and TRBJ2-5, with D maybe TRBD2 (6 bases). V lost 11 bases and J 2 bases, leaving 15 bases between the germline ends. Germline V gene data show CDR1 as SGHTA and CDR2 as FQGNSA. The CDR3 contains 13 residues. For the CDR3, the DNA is TGTGCCCTCGCCGGGACTCCGCAAGAGACCCAGTACTTC. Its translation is CALAGTPQETQYF.

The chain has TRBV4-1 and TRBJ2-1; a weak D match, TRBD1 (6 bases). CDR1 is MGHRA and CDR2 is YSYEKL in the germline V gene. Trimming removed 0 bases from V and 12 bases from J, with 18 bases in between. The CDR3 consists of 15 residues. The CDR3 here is CASSQDHGGLGVQFF. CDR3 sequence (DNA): TGCGCCAGCAGCCAAGATCATGGGGGCTTAGGGGTGCAGTTCTTC.

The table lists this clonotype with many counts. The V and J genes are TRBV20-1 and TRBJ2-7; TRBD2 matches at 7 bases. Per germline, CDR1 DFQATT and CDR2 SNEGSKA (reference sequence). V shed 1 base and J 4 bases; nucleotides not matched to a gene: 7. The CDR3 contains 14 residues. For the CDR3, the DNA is TGCAGTGCTAGAGGGCCTAGCGGACCTTACGAGCAGTACTTC. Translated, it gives CSARGPSGPYEQYF.

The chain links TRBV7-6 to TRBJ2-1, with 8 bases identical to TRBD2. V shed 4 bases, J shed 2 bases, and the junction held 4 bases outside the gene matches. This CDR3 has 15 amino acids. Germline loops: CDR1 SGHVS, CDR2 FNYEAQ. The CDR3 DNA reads TGTGCCAGCAGCTCCCTAGCGGGCCCCTACAATGAGCAGTTCTTC. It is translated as CASSSLAGPYNEQFF.

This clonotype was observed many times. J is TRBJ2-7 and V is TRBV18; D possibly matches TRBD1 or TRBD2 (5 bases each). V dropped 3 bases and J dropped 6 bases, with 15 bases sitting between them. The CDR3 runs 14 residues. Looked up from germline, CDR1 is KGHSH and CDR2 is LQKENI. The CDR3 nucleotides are TGTGCCAGCTCACCGGGGGTCCTTCAGGGCGAGCAGTACTTC. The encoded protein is CASSPGVLQGEQYF.

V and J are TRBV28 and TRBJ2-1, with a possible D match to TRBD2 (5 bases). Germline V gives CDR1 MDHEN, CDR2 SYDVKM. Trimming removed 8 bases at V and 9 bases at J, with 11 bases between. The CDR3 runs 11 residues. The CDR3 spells CASLEESEQFF. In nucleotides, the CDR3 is TGTGCCAGCCTGGAGGAGAGTGAGCAGTTCTTC.

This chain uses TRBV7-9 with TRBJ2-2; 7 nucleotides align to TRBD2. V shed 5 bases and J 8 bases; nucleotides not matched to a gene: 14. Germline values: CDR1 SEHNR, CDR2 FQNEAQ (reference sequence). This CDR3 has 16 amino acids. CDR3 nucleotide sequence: TGTGCCAGCAGCCCCCGGACTAGTGCCGTAGCAGGGGAGCTGTTTTTT. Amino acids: CASSPRTSAVAGELFF.

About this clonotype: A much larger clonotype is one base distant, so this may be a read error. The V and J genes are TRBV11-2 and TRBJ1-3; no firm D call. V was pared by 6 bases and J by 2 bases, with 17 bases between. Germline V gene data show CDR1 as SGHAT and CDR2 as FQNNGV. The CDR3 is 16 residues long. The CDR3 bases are TGTGCCAGCAGTCGCACTCATGGGAAGGCTGGAAACACCATATATTTT. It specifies CASSRTHGKAGNTIYF.

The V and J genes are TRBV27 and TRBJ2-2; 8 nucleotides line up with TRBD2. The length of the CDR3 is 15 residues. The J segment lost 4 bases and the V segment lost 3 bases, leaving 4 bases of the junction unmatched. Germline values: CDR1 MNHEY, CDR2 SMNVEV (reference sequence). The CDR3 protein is CASSFDLAGTGELFF. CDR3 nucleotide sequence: TGTGCCAGCAGTTTTGATCTAGCGGGCACCGGGGAGCTGTTTTTT.

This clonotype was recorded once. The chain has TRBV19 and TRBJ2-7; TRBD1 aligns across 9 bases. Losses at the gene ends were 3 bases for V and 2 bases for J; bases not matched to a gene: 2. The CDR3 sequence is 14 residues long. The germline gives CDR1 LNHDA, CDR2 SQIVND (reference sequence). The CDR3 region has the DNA TGTGCCAGTAGTATGAGGACAGGGGCCTACGAGCAGTACTTC. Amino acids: CASSMRTGAYEQYF.

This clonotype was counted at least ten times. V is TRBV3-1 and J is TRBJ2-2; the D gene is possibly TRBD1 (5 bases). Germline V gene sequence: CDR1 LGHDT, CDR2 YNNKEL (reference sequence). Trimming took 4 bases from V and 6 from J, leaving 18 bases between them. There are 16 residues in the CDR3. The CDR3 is CASSRRGAFRAGELFF. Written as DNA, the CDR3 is TGTGCCAGCAGCCGTAGGGGCGCGTTTAGGGCCGGGGAGCTGTTTTTT. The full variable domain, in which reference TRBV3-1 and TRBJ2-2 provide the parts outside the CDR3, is DTAVSQTPKYLVTQMGNDKSIKCEQNLGHDTMYWYKQDSKKFLKIMFSYNNKELIINETVPNRFSPKSPDKAHLNLHINSLELGDSAVYFCASSRRGAFRAGELFFGEGSRLTVL.

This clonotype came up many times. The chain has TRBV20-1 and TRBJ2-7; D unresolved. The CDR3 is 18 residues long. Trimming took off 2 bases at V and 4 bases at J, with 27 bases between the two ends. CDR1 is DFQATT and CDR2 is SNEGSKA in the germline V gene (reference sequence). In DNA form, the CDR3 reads TGCAGTGCTAGACCCCGCAACAGCTTCCTGTCGAGCGTGTACGAGCAGTACTTC. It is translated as CSARPRNSFLSSVYEQYF.

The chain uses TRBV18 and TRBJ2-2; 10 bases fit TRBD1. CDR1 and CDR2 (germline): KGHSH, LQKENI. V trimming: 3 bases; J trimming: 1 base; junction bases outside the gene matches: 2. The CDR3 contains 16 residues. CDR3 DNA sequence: TGTGCCAGCTCACCCGACAGGGGGCGGAACACCGGGGAGCTGTTTTTT. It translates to CASSPDRGRNTGELFF.

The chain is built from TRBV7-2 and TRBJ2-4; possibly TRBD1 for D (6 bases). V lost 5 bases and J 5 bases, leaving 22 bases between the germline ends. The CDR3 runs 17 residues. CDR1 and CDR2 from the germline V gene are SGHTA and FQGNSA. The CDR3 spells CASSPGGSPSLENIQYF. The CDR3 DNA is TGTGCCAGCAGCCCTGGGGGCAGTCCCAGTCTAGAAAACATTCAGTACTTC.